Below, 18 T cell receptor beta chains from the same sample are listed, as sequenced in a study of T cells in women clearing cervical HPV infection. The data were produced by immunoSEQ multiplex PCR, yet TCRdb's version contains in-frame clones alone and is incomplete. The table lists 30,000 to 45,000 clones, with around 1.7% in the top ten. Sample: blood buffy coat. The receptors were sampled from a woman between 18 and 70 years old with a cervical HPV16 infection that either progressed to CIN3+ or cleared (not recorded which).

As concerns this clone: The missing CDR3 end, 3 residues past where the read stops, is filled in from the germline J gene. The chain links TRBV7-9 to TRBJ2-3; the match to TRBD1 covers 7 bases. From germline, CDR1 is SEHNR and CDR2 FQNEAQ (reference sequence). This CDR3 has 15 amino acids. CDR3: CASGFSRVTGETQYF. Partial CDR3 DNA: TGTGCCAGCGGGTTTTCGAGGGTTACAGGGGAGACG.

Comment on this clone: A read error may account for a junction end that differs from germline. From the germline J gene comes the end of the CDR3, since the read stops 3 residues before it. Other DNA sequences in the same sample also yield this CDR3. The chain uses TRBV20-1 and TRBJ1-1, with D perhaps TRBD1 (6 bases). CDR1 is DFQATT and CDR2 is SNEGSKA in the germline V gene (reference sequence). The CDR3 covers 13 residues. The CDR3 here is CSARKQGLTEAFF. The sequenced CDR3 bases are TGCAGTGCTAGAAAACAGGGTCTGACTGAG.

About this clone: The read finishes 3 residues shy of the CDR3 end, and the germline J gene is used to complete it. The chain combines TRBV7-6 with TRBJ1-2, with 10 positions matching TRBD1. The CDR3 consists of 15 residues. Germline CDR1 is SGHVS and CDR2 is FNYEAQ. The CDR3 protein is CASSPDRGQIYDYTF. Incomplete CDR3 DNA: TGTGCCAGCAGCCCAGACAGGGGGCAGATCTACGAC.

Comment on this clone: The CDR3 extends 3 residues past the end of the read, so its final part is completed from the germline J gene. The chain links TRBV20-1 to TRBJ2-7; 10 bases agree with TRBD1. This CDR3 contains 14 residues. V shed 1 base, J shed 2 bases, and the junction held 2 bases outside the gene matches. The germline gives CDR1 DFQATT, CDR2 SNEGSKA (reference sequence). CDR3 DNA (partial): TGCAGTGCTAGAGTCGGGACAGGGGCCTACGAG. Protein sequence: CSARVGTGAYE. The complete CDR3 sequence is CSARVGTGAYEQYF.

On this clone itself: The read ends 3 residues before the CDR3 terminus; that terminus is restored from the germline J gene. The chain has TRBV19 and TRBJ2-1; D is possibly TRBD2 (6 bases). Between the trimmed V and J ends, which lost 8 bases and 7 bases, there was a span of 18 bases. Germline CDR1 is LNHDA and CDR2 is SQIVND (reference sequence). The CDR3 length is 14 residues. CDR3 DNA, as far as it was read: TGTGCCAGTGTAGGAGGGAACGGACAAAATGAG. It is translated as CASVGGNGQNE. The full CDR3 reads CASVGGNGQNEQFF.

CDR3 sequence: CSARDQGADYGYTF. The DNA read from the CDR3 is TGCAGTGCTAGGGACCAGGGGGCGGACTATGGC. The chain recombines TRBV20-1 with TRBJ1-2, with TRBD1 identical over 8 bases. Read coverage stops 3 residues before the CDR3 terminus; the germline J gene supplies the remainder. The CDR3 runs 14 residues. J was trimmed by 3 bases and V by 3 bases; bases with no gene match: 6. CDR1 is DFQATT and CDR2 is SNEGSKA in the germline V gene (reference sequence).

On this clone itself: The read ends 3 residues early relative to the CDR3; the germline J gene fills the gap. The J gene is TRBJ2-1, the V gene TRBV11-2; possibly TRBD1 for D (6 bases). V lost 0 bases and J 9 bases, leaving 12 bases between the germline ends. The CDR3 is 14 amino acids. The V gene's germline CDR1 is SGHAT and CDR2 FQNNGV. The CDR3 region is CASSLDQGWAEQFF. The part of the CDR3 DNA that was read is TGTGCCAGCAGCTTAGATCAGGGGTGGGCTGAG.

About this clone itself: The read terminates 3 residues before the CDR3 end, so the remaining end is supplied by the germline J gene. This chain uses TRBV20-1 with TRBJ2-7; 9 nucleotides line up with TRBD1. This CDR3 has 15 amino acids. Germline assignment: CDR1 DFQATT and CDR2 SNEGSKA (reference sequence). V trimming: 6 bases; J trimming: 0 bases; junction bases outside the gene matches: 9. Here the CDR3 reads CSALRQGGSSYEQYF. The covered CDR3 bases are TGCAGTGCGCTTAGACAGGGGGGAAGCTCCTACGAG.

As regards this clone: Germline and junction disagree at one end, which may indicate a read error. The missing CDR3 end, 3 residues past where the read stops, is filled in from the germline J gene. Other DNA sequences in the sample encode the same CDR3. The rearrangement joins TRBV30 to TRBJ1-3; TRBD1 might be the D (5 bases). CDR3 length equals 15 residues. Per the germline V gene, CDR1 is GTSNPN and CDR2 is SVGIG (reference sequence). The CDR3 DNA, read in part, is TGTGCCTGGAGTCTGGGGCTTTCTGGCGGAAACACA. This gives the protein CAWSLGLSGGNT. The whole CDR3 region reads CAWSLGLSGGNTIYF.

Concerning this clone itself: The read terminates 3 residues ahead of where the CDR3 ends, so the germline J gene completes it. This sequence joins TRBV19 and TRBJ1-2, with TRBD1 matching over 9 bases. Germline CDR1 and CDR2: LNHDA and SQIVND (reference sequence). The CDR3 length is 13 residues. CDR3 in amino acids: CASIQQGAKGYTF. The CDR3 DNA, read in part, is TGTGCCAGTATCCAACAGGGGGCTAAGGGC.

Details on this clone: The CDR3 is cut off 3 residues early in the read; its end comes from the germline J gene. The chain combines TRBV7-2 with TRBJ1-5, with D perhaps matching TRBD1 (6 bases). The length of the CDR3 is 14 residues. V was pared by 5 bases and J by 5 bases, with 13 bases between. Germline V gene data show CDR1 as SGHTA and CDR2 as FQGNSA. Incomplete CDR3 DNA: TGTGCCAGCAGCATAAGAGGGGGTCATCAGCCC. Residues: CASSIRGGHQP. The whole CDR3 protein reads CASSIRGGHQPQHF. The whole variable domain, remainder taken from reference TRBV7-2 and TRBJ1-5, is GAGVSQSPSNKVTEKGKDVELRCDPISGHTALYWYRQSLGQGLEFLIYFQGNSAPDKSGLPSDRFSAERTGGSVSTLTIQRTQQEDSAVYLCASSIRGGHQPQHFGDGTRLSIL.

Comments on this clone: The read stops 3 residues short of the end of the CDR3; the missing end is completed from the germline J gene. The chain has TRBV19 and TRBJ2-7, with TRBD1 identical over 7 bases. The CDR3 covers 16 residues. The germline CDR1 and CDR2 sequences are LNHDA and SQIVND (reference sequence). J gave up 3 bases and V 5 bases, and 13 bases lay outside the gene matches. CDR3 bases read: TGTGCCAGTAGTCCACCCGGGACAGCCTATCTCTACGAG. Translation gives CASSPPGTAYLYE. The complete CDR3 reads CASSPPGTAYLYEQYF. The full variable domain, rest sourced from reference TRBV19 and TRBJ2-7, is DGGITQSPKYLFRKEGQNVTLSCEQNLNHDAMYWYRQDPGQGLRLIYYSQIVNDFQKGDIAEGYSVSREKKESFPLTVTSAQKNPTAFYLCASSPPGTAYLYEQYFGPGTRLTVT.

Here the CDR3 reads CAWSSGTGASNQPQHF. CDR3 bases read: TGTGCCTGGAGTTCCGGGACAGGGGCTAGCAATCAGCCC. V gene TRBV30 combines with J gene TRBJ1-5; the match to TRBD1 covers 10 bases. The CDR3 extends 3 residues past the end of the read, so its final part is completed from the germline J gene. Losses at the gene ends were 2 bases for V and 0 bases for J; bases not matched to a gene: 4. The CDR3 length is 16 residues. Germline V gene sequence: CDR1 GTSNPN, CDR2 SVGIG (reference sequence).

A word on this clone: The read halts 3 residues ahead of the CDR3 end, with the missing end drawn from the germline J gene. This chain links TRBV29-1 with TRBJ2-7; 7 bases agree with TRBD1. V trimming: 5 bases; J trimming: 5 bases; junction bases outside the gene matches: 6. Per the germline V gene, CDR1 is SQVTM and CDR2 is ANQGSEA. This CDR3 is built from 12 residues. This chain's CDR3 is CSVQRQGHEQYF. The CDR3 bases that were read are TGCAGCGTTCAACGACAGGGCCACGAG.

Of note for this clone: The DNA ends 3 residues before the CDR3 does, and the rest of the CDR3 is filled in from the germline J gene. V usage is TRBV19 and J usage is TRBJ2-3; possibly TRBD1 for D (6 bases). Germline CDR1 reads LNHDA; CDR2 reads SQIVND (reference sequence). This CDR3 contains 14 residues. CDR3 DNA, as far as it was read: TGTGCCACCTCCCCCGCCGGACAGCAAGAGACG. This translates into CATSPAGQQET. The full CDR3 protein reads CATSPAGQQETQYF.

To note about this clone: The read falls 3 residues short of the CDR3 end, and the missing part is taken from the germline J gene. V usage is TRBV5-4 and J usage is TRBJ1-2; D ambiguous. Germline V gene lookup returns CDR1 SGHNT and CDR2 YYREEE (reference sequence). CDR3 length: 14 residues. V lost 0 bases, J lost 6 bases, and 12 bases lay in between. CDR3 sequence reads: CASSLGGGQDGYTF. CDR3 DNA (partial): TGTGCCAGCAGCTTGGGTGGAGGGCAGGATGGC.

For this clone: The CDR3 end lies 3 residues beyond the end of the read and is filled in from the germline J gene. The chain links TRBV7-9 to TRBJ2-5; TRBD1 matches at 7 bases. The CDR3 sequence is 15 residues long. V was pared by 5 bases and J by 4 bases, with 10 bases of the junction left unmatched. The V gene's germline CDR1 is SEHNR and CDR2 FQNEAQ (reference sequence). CDR3 DNA (partial): TGTGCCAGCAGCCTGGGCGTGACAGGGACAGAGACC. It codes for CASSLGVTGTET. The entire CDR3 protein is CASSLGVTGTETQYF.

About this clone itself: From the germline J gene comes the end of the CDR3, since the read stops 3 residues before it. The V gene is TRBV5-6, the J gene TRBJ1-2, with D possibly TRBD1 on 5 matching bases. V was clipped by 1 base and J by 3 bases, with 13 bases between them. In germline, CDR1 is SGHDT, CDR2 YYEEEE. This CDR3 is built from 15 residues. CDR3 amino acids: CASSLTKDSYYGYTF. CDR3 DNA, as far as it was read: TGTGCCAGCAGCTTGACCAAAGACAGCTACTATGGC. The whole variable domain, remainder taken from reference TRBV5-6 and TRBJ1-2, is DAGVTQSPTHLIKTRGQQVTLRCSPKSGHDTVSWYQQALGQGPQFIFQYYEEEERQRGNFPDRFSGHQFPNYSSELNVNALLLGDSALYLCASSLTKDSYYGYTFGSGTRLTVV.